The T cell receptor (beta chain) under discussion was sequenced for a study of cytotoxic CD8 clonotypes in ibrutinib-treated CLL (dated by TCRdb to about 2021). As for the study more broadly: In this cohort, some 16 patients were treatment-naive and approximately twelve were relapsed/refractory, while 17 to 18 had unmutated IGHV. Responses were partial in roughly 24 patients and complete in 2; after median 68 months follow-up, about 14 stayed in remission and 12 progressed. Response samples were obtained after a median of about 13 months of treatment, with a range of about 6 to 36 months. An average of around 250,000 productive templates and 94,082 productive rearrangements was obtained per sample. Longitudinal samples were obtainable from about 30% of the roughly 90 participants in the trial. Cryopreserved peripheral blood mononuclear cells were collected before treatment, at response, and at either disease progression or sustained remission. Results the study describes overall, beyond this receptor: At ibrutinib response clonality went up, during sustained remission it held steady, and at progression it dropped back toward baseline. Sampling times were not matched between patients in sustained remission and patients whose disease was progressing, and lymph node repertoires were not examined. Public clonotypes were rare and either shrank or stayed stable during treatment, and the rise in clonality at ibrutinib response reflected expansion of private clonotypes. Baseline clonality exceeded that of age-matched healthy donors and correlated strongly with circulating CD8+ T-cell counts.

For TCR beta library preparation, roughly 1.8 micrograms of genomic DNA was extracted from cryopreserved PBMCs. Longitudinal blood samples from CLL patients on ibrutinib monotherapy were analyzed using high-throughput TCR beta sequencing. The patients took part in an open-label, single-center phase 2 trial of ibrutinib monotherapy. Germline trimming amounts to 2 bases on V and 0 bases on J, with 3 as the count of junction bases outside the gene matches. The germline V gene (reference sequence) supplies CDR1 SGHKS and CDR2 YYEKEE. The CDR3, cysteine through phenylalanine, is 15 amino acids long. The CDR3 DNA has 45 bases and is translated from base 1. The goal of deep resolution MiSeq sequencing was a depth between 1 in 1 million and 1 in 200,000 T cells, and coverage averaged 10x per clonotype. The immunoSEQ hsTCRB Kit was used to generate the TCR beta libraries. Per the authors' processing: The data were analyzed with ImmunoSEQ Analyzer and ImmunoSEQ Data Assistant, and V, D and J gene assignments followed IMGT definitions. Clonality was computed as one minus normalized Shannon entropy of productive rearrangement frequencies, ranging from 0 to 1. Only overrepresented clonotypes making up at least 0.05% of each patient's repertoire were included in the public clonotype analysis. About 13 age-matched healthy donor repertoires from immuneACCESS were used as controls for clonality. The source is immuneACCESS, and TCRdb retained only in-frame sequences with V and J called. Part of the clones is not carried over; for the studies checked, unresolved V genes explain less than half of this, and the remainder is unexplained. V and J calls and clone size are as listed in that table; D and trimming were resolved from the DNA. Across this sample there are 9,500 to 15,000 clones, with about 62% seen only once. Roughly 25% of the sample rests with the top ten.

With respect to this clone: No antigen is known for it. Base qualities are not at hand, and no much larger clone is one base apart.

The TCR originated in a human donor with chronic lymphocytic leukemia. The sequence is built from TRBV5-5 and TRBJ1-2; 8 bases in the middle match TRBD1. The sequences come from PBMCs, collected before ibrutinib treatment. The CDR3 protein: CASSLTGGANYGYTF. The DNA reads TGTGCCAGCAGCTTAACAGGGGGAGCTAACTATGGCTACACCTTC.